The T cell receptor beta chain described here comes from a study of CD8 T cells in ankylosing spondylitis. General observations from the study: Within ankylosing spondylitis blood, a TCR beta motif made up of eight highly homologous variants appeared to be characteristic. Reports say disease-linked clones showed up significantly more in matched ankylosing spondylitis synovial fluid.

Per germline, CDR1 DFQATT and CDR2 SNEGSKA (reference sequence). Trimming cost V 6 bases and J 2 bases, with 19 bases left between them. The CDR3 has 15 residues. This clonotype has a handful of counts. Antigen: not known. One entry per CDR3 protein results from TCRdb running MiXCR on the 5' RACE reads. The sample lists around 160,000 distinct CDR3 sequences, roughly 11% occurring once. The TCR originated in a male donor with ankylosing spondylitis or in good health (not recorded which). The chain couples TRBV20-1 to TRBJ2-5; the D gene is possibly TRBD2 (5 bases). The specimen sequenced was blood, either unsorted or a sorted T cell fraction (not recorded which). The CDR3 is CSAHPEGGRQETQYF. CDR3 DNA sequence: TGCAGTGCACACCCAGAGGGTGGGCGACAAGAGACCCAGTACTTC.